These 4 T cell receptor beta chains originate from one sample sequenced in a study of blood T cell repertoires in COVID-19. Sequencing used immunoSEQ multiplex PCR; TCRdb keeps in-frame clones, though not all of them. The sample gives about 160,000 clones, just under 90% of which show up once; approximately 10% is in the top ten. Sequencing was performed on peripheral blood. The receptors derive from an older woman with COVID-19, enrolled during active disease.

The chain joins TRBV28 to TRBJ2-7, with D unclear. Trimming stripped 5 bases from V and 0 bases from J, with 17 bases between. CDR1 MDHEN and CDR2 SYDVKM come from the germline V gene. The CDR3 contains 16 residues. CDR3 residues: CASSPTLRPSSYEQYF. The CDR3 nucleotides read TGTGCCAGCAGTCCTACTTTGCGGCCGAGCTCCTACGAGCAGTACTTC.

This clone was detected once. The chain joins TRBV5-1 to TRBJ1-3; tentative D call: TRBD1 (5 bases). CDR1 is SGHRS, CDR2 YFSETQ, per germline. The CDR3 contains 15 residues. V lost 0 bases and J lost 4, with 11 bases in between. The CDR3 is CASSLGQGRGNTIYF. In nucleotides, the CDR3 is TGCGCCAGCAGCTTGGGGCAGGGCCGAGGAAACACCATATATTTT.

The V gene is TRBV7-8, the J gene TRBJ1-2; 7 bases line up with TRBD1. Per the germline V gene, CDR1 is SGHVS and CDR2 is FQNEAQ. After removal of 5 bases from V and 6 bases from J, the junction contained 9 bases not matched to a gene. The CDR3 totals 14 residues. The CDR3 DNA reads TGTGCCAGCAGCCAAAACGACAGGGTCCATGGCTACACCTTC. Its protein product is CASSQNDRVHGYTF.

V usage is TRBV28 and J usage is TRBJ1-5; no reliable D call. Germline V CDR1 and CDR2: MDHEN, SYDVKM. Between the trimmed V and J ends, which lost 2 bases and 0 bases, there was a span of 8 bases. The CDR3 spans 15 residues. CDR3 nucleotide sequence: TGTGCCAGCAGTTTAAGCAGGAATAGCAATCAGCCCCAGCATTTT. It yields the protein CASSLSRNSNQPQHF. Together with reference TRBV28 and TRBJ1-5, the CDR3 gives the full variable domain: DVKVTQSSRYLVKRTGEKVFLECVQDMDHENMFWYRQDPGLGLRLIYFSYDVKMKEKGDIPEGYSVSREKKERFSLILESASTNQTSMYLCASSLSRNSNQPQHFGDGTRLSIL.